The T cell receptor (beta chain) described here comes from a study of blood T cell repertoires in COVID-19. At the level of the study: PBMCs, B-cell-depleted T cells, or T cells were the source of the cDNA or gDNA that made up the material.

The repertoire was sequenced with immunoSEQ multiplex PCR; TCRdb's copy has only in-frame clones and lacks some. The sample contains under 100,000 clones, around 88% of which appear only once. The CDR3 runs to 18 residues. CDR1 is LGHDT, CDR2 YNNKEL, per germline (reference sequence). Worth noting for this clone: The junction shows a germline mismatch at one end, possibly a read error.

This sequence originates from a man under 40 with acute or convalescent COVID-19. The V call is TRBV3-1 (or the pseudogene TRBV3-2), the J call TRBJ2-5, with 9 positions matching TRBD2. Sequencing was carried out using peripheral blood. CDR3 bases: TGTGCCAGCAGCCAAGTGAGATTTTCGCGAATCGGGACTAGCAGTTTGAACTTC. Translating gives CASSQVRFSRIGTSSLNF.